This T cell receptor beta chain was captured by sequencing in a study of CD8 T cells in Susac syndrome (dated 2019 in TCRdb). Concerning the study at large: Of the Susac syndrome patients who were sequenced, six had clinically active disease and about 8 were in clinical remission. Susac syndrome patients were therapy-naive, on corticosteroids (some also receiving IVIg), or on IVIg alone at blood withdrawal. Whether CD8+ T cell activation and differentiation in Susac syndrome was antigen driven was tested using repertoire sequencing.

RNA was extracted using the RNeasy kit, and about 0.5 to 1 ug of the RNA was reverse transcribed with random hexamers. TCR beta CDR3 regions were amplified with the immunoSEQ multiplex PCR assay covering 54 Vbeta and 13 Jbeta segments. To correct PCR amplification bias, a synthetic template baseline was used for both primer optimization and computational correction. The paper's processing steps were these. Reads were assigned to V, D and J genes according to IMGT and analyzed in immunoSEQ Analyzer, with only productive sequences retained. To calculate clonality, Shannon entropy was normalized by log2 of the number of productive unique sequences and then subtracted from one. For each patient and control, public and private clones were evaluated within the 100 most prevalent clones. Susac-specific clones were defined as absent from healthy and MS cohorts, around 1,000 published viral clones and other ImmuneACCESS disease sequences. TCRdb reprocessed the public reads (quality trimming at Q25 with fastp, clone calling with MiXCR) and kept in-frame beta chains. CDR3 protein duplicates are merged, each entry listing the most common genes and DNA. The V and J calls were not made by the authors but by TCRdb's processing. The sample yields about 77,000 distinct CDR3 sequences; just over 90% were counted once. The ten largest clones represent around 0.57% of the sample.

Notes on this clonotype: Its cognate antigen has yet to be identified. Base qualities are not provided; no much larger clone lies one nucleotide away.

The V end loses 0 bases and the J end loses 0 bases, and a stretch of 14 bases separates them. The CDR3 contains 17 residues, cysteine and phenylalanine counted. Here the CDR3 DNA is all that survives: 51 bases in frame from base 1. CDR1 and CDR2 are drawn from the germline V gene: MNHEY, SVGAGI. Overall results and qualifications from the work: The CD4+ T cell repertoire of patients with Susac syndrome showed no detectable clonal expansion. The number of individuals in the TCR sequencing and HLA analysis was acknowledged as relatively small.

High-throughput TCR beta sequencing profiled peripheral blood CD8+ and CD4+ T cells from healthy donors, Susac syndrome patients and multiple sclerosis patients. The Susac syndrome patients fulfilled recently defined diagnostic criteria for definite or probable disease. Bulk CD8+ and CD4+ T cells were purified magnetically by negative isolation, whereas CD8+ TEMRA cells were enriched by FACS. Blood was drawn into EDTA tubes, processed within 24 hours, and PBMCs were isolated by density gradient centrifugation. PBMCs destined for TCR sequencing were cryopreserved in liquid nitrogen and later thawed in a 37 °C water bath. Purity of sorted or isolated CD4+, CD8+ and CD8+ TEMRA cells was at least 90%.

The TCR was taken from a human donor with Susac syndrome. Sequencing was carried out using CD4+ T cells from PBMCs. The chain uses TRBV6-5 and TRBJ1-2; the D gene cannot be resolved reliably. The nucleotide sequence is TGTGCCAGCAGTTACTCCCCAAGACCCCGAGCTAACTATGGCTACACCTTC. The resulting protein is CASSYSPRPRANYGYTF.